The rows below give T cell receptor beta chains drawn from one sample of a study of blood T cell repertoires in COVID-19. Repertoires were generated with immunoSEQ multiplex PCR, while TCRdb's copy carries only in-frame clones and drops some. The table lists roughly 130,000 clones, about four fifths of them singletons. The sample taken for sequencing was PBMCs or T cells enriched from blood (not recorded which). Source of these receptors: a woman aged 50 to 60 with acute COVID-19. Each CDR3 is given with its conserved first and last residue. D genes are given only for firm matches. The size entry is marked missing in some rows and otherwise reads once, few, many or a size class.

CDR3,DNA,size,V,J,D
CASQQGSSNTGELFF,TGCGCCAGCCAGCAGGGCTCGTCGAACACCGGGGAGCTGTTTTTT,-,TRBV5-1,TRBJ2-2,-
CASSFGGAISSYEQYF,TGCGCCAGCAGCTTCGGCGGAGCGATAAGCTCCTACGAGCAGTACTTC,few,TRBV5-1,TRBJ2-7,-
CASRPQGNTEAFF,TGTGCCAGCAGACCTCAGGGGAACACTGAAGCTTTCTTT,-,TRBV12-3/TRBV12-4,TRBJ1-1,-
CATSRDRGSPLHF,TGTGCCACCAGCAGAGATAGAGGTTCACCCCTCCACTTT,-,TRBV15,TRBJ1-6,-
CASRGTGGALWSYTF,TGTGCCAGCAGGGGGACAGGGGGAGCCCTATGGAGCTACACCTTC,-,TRBV2,TRBJ1-2,TRBD1
CASSEGSGRREQFF,TGCGCCAGCAGTGAGGGGTCCGGGAGAAGGGAGCAGTTCTTC,-,TRBV10-1,TRBJ2-1,-
CASSNRTGDSNQPQHF,TGTGCCAGCTCAAACCGGACAGGGGATAGCAATCAGCCCCAGCATTTT,-,TRBV18,TRBJ1-5,TRBD1
CASSPDRGYGYTF,TGTGCCAGCAGTCCCGACAGGGGCTATGGCTACACCTTC,-,TRBV6-5,TRBJ1-2,TRBD1
CASSPATAHEQFF,TGTGCCAGCAGCCCTGCTACAGCCCATGAGCAGTTCTTC,-,TRBV7-3,TRBJ2-1,-
CASRTGGRNTEAFF,TGTGCCAGCAGAACAGGGGGGCGGAACACTGAAGCTTTCTTT,few,TRBV27,TRBJ1-1,TRBD1
CASSLLAGLEEQYF,TGTGCCAGCAGCTTATTGGCGGGTTTAGAAGAGCAGTACTTC,-,TRBV7-9,TRBJ2-7,-
CASSAGQGGRQPQHF,TGTGCCAGCAGTGCCGGCCAAGGGGGACGGCAGCCCCAGCATTTT,-,TRBV2,TRBJ1-5,-
CASRTMTQGNSNQPQHF,TGTGCCAGCAGAACCATGACTCAGGGGAATAGCAATCAGCCCCAGCATTTT,-,TRBV28,TRBJ1-5,-
CATSDFGGSGYTF,TGTGCCACCAGTGATTTTGGGGGGTCCGGCTACACCTTC,-,TRBV24-1,TRBJ1-2,-
CASSTGGNYGYTF,TGTGCCAGCAGTACAGGGGGCAACTATGGCTACACCTTC,-,TRBV12-3/TRBV12-4,TRBJ1-2,TRBD1
CASSPDRAGQPQHF,TGTGCCAGCAGCCCCGACAGGGCAGGTCAGCCCCAGCATTTT,-,TRBV7-9,TRBJ1-5,TRBD1
CASSSGVRGTEAFF,TGTGCCAGCAGTTCGGGGGTAAGGGGCACTGAAGCTTTCTTT,-,TRBV28,TRBJ1-1,-
CASSQAYQGDRATGELFF,TGTGCCAGCAGCCAAGCTTATCAAGGGGACAGAGCCACCGGGGAGCTGTTTTTT,-,TRBV4-2,TRBJ2-2,TRBD1
CASSSGTSDLYEQYF,TGTGCCAGCAGCTCCGGGACTAGCGACCTCTACGAGCAGTACTTC,few,TRBV6-2/TRBV6-3,TRBJ2-7,TRBD2
CAVGQGLYGYTF,TGTGCCGTCGGACAGGGACTCTATGGCTACACCTTC,-,TRBV5-4,TRBJ1-2,TRBD1
CASSFSSGTPGDTQYF,TGTGCCAGCAGCTTTTCTTCCGGGACACCGGGGGATACGCAGTATTTT,-,TRBV5-6,TRBJ2-3,-
CASSQDGGLQRAQYF,TGTGCCAGCTCACAGGACGGAGGCCTTCAAAGGGCCCAGTACTTC,-,TRBV18,TRBJ2-5,-
CASSLPSGNNRDTQYF,TGTGCCAGCAGCTTGCCTAGCGGGAATAATCGGGATACGCAGTATTTT,-,TRBV5-6,TRBJ2-3,TRBD2
CASSLETGKAFF,TGCGCCAGCAGCTTGGAGACGGGGAAAGCTTTCTTT,-,TRBV5-1,TRBJ1-1,-
CASSIGGAGGMQETQYF,TGTGCCAGTAGTATCGGCGGCGCGGGAGGGATGCAAGAGACCCAGTACTTC,-,TRBV19,TRBJ2-5,TRBD2
CASSSRTSGSEQFF,TGTGCCAGCAGCTCCCGGACTAGCGGGAGTGAGCAGTTCTTC,-,TRBV7-8,TRBJ2-1,TRBD2
CASSRGTSAYTGELFF,TGTGCCAGCAGCCGCGGGACTAGCGCTTACACCGGGGAGCTGTTTTTT,-,TRBV7-2,TRBJ2-2,TRBD2
CATSRGTGDPYEQYF,TGTGCCACCAGCAGAGGGACAGGGGACCCCTACGAGCAGTACTTC,-,TRBV15,TRBJ2-7,TRBD1
CASSEGTGIGNTEAFF,TGTGCCAGCAGTGAGGGGACAGGGATAGGGAACACTGAAGCTTTCTTT,-,TRBV6-1,TRBJ1-1,TRBD1
CSAGTARTTYEQYF,TGCAGCGCCGGGACAGCTCGTACGACCTACGAGCAGTACTTC,-,TRBV29-1,TRBJ2-7,TRBD1
CALLRCLGLVGGVFF,TGTGCCCTCCTGAGATGCTTGGGACTAGTGGGTGGGGTGTTTTTT,-,TRBV7-2,TRBJ2-2,TRBD2
CAWTSSYEQYF,TGTGCCTGGACCAGCTCCTACGAGCAGTACTTC,-,TRBV30,TRBJ2-7,-